This T cell receptor beta chain was found in a study of CD8 T cell repertoires and HIV-1 epitope variants. On the study more broadly: T cells were stimulated with Twenty-five Gag and Nef peptides separately. Control wells had CMV/EBV/flu peptides, negative Ebola AY9, or no peptide.

Germline lookup yields CDR1 SGHNT and CDR2 YYREEE (reference sequence). Trimming stripped 0 bases from V and 8 bases from J, with 11 bases between. This CDR3 has 14 residues. A note on this clone: No antigen is known for it.

Sequencing was performed with immunoSEQ multiplex PCR; in TCRdb, only in-frame clones are kept and a portion is missing. The data contain approximately 5,200 clones, roughly 70% of them singletons. This chain connects TRBV5-4 to TRBJ1-4; possibly TRBD1 for D (6 bases). Material for sequencing was cultured CD8+ T cells derived from PBMCs. This TCR was recovered from a male donor with HIV. In nucleotides, the CDR3 is TGTGCCAGCAGCTTGGGGGGGACACCCGAAAAACTGTTTTTT. Translation gives CASSLGGTPEKLFF. Using reference TRBV5-4 and TRBJ1-4 for the parts outside the CDR3, the full variable domain is ETGVTQSPTHLIKTRGQQVTLRCSSQSGHNTVSWYQQALGQGPQFIFQYYREEENGRGNFPPRFSGLQFPNYSSELNVNALELDDSALYLCASSLGGTPEKLFFGSGTQLSVL.